This T cell receptor beta chain stems from a study of T cell repertoires in cytomegalovirus infection. The wider study: Public TCR beta signatures indicated both CMV infection and matching HLA type.

Using its own MiXCR run on the reads, TCRdb lists one record per CDR3 protein. This table holds about 150,000 distinct CDR3 sequences, around 20% found once. Germline CDR1 and CDR2: SNHLY and FYNNEI. The CDR3 runs to 14 residues. V dropped 6 bases and J dropped 2 bases, with 11 bases sitting between them. The chain recombines TRBV2 with TRBJ2-1; D is perhaps TRBD2 (5 bases). This TCR was sampled from a human donor in good health (CMV status not recorded). Some clones in this sample may be carry-over from other donors' samples. The sequencing input was PBMCs. CDR3 region: CASRGSGTYNEQFF. For the CDR3, the DNA is TGTGCCAGCAGGGGAAGCGGCACCTACAATGAGCAGTTCTTC.